The clone carrying this TCR beta chain was detected many times. Its antigen is not identified. Amplification of TCR beta CDR3 regions used RNA as the template. A first-round RT-PCR of the TCR CDR3 used the HTBI primer set. TCRdb itself ran the multiplex PCR reads through MiXCR, one entry per CDR3 protein. Of a few hundred thousand distinct CDR3 sequences detected, around 13% appear once; the ten largest clones hold around a tenth. The data derive from a study of T cells in Graves' hyperthyroidism and ophthalmopathy. Study-wide points: The model identified upcoming ophthalmopathy a median 6.5 months ahead of onset.

The hyperthyroidism was newly diagnosed and had lasted under 2 months; the patients were aged 18 to 65. Trimming stripped 7 bases from V and 2 bases from J, with 12 bases between. The V gene's germline CDR1 is MDHEN and CDR2 SYDVKM. The CDR3 is made up of 13 amino acids. The chain has TRBV28 and TRBJ2-7; perhaps TRBD2 as D (7 bases). The receptor was isolated from a woman younger than 35 with Graves' hyperthyroidism. Specimen: blood. The CDR3 sequence is CASKPGGPYEQYF. The CDR3 DNA follows: TGTGCCAGCAAGCCCGGGGGGCCCTACGAGCAGTACTTC.